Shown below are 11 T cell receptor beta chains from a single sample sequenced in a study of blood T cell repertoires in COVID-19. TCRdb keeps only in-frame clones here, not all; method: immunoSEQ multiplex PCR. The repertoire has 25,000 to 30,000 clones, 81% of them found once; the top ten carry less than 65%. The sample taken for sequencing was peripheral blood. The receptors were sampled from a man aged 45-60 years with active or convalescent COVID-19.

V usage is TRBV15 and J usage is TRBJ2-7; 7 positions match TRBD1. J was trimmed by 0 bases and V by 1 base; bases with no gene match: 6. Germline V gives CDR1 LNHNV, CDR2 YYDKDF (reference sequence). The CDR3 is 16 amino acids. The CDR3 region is CATSRAEGQSSYEQYF. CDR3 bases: TGTGCCACCAGCAGAGCAGAGGGACAGAGCTCCTACGAGCAGTACTTC.

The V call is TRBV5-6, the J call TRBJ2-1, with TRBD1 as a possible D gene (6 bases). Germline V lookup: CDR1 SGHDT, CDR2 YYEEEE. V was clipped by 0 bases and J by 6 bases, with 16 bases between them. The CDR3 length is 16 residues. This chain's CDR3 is CASSLVQGMWGNEQFF. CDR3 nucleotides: TGTGCCAGCAGCTTGGTGCAGGGGATGTGGGGCAATGAGCAGTTCTTC.

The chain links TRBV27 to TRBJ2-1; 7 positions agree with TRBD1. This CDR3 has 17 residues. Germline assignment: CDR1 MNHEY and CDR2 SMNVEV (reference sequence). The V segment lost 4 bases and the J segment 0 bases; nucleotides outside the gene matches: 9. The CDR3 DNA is TGTGCCAGCAGTTCTCCGTACAGGGGAGCCTCCTACAATGAGCAGTTCTTC. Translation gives CASSSPYRGASYNEQFF.

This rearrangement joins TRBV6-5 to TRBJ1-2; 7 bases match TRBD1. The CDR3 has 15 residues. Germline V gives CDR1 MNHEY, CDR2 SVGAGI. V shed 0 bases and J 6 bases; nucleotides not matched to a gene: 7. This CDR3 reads CASSYSNRQGNGYTF. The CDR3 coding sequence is TGTGCCAGCAGTTACTCGAATAGACAGGGCAATGGCTACACCTTC.

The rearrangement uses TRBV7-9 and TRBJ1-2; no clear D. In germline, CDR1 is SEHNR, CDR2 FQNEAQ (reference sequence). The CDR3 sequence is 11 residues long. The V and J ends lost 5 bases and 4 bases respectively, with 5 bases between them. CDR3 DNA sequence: TGTGCCAGCAGCGCGCTCTATGGCTACACCTTC. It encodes CASSALYGYTF.

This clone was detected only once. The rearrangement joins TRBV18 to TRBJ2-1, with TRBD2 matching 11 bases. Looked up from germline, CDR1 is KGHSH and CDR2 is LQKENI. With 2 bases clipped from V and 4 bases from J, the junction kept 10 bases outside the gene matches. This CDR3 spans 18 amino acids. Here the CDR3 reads CASSPVGPGLAVYNEQFF. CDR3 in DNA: TGTGCCAGCTCACCAGTTGGACCGGGACTAGCGGTTTACAATGAGCAGTTCTTC.

The CDR3: CASVLEISYNSPLHF. In DNA, the CDR3 is TGTGCCAGCGTTCTTGAGATCTCCTATAATTCACCCCTCCACTTT. The chain has TRBV6-6 and TRBJ1-6, with D hard to call. The length of the CDR3 is 15 residues. Trimming pared 8 bases from V and 0 bases from J, leaving 11 bases between. Germline lookup yields CDR1 MNHNY and CDR2 SVGAGI (reference sequence).

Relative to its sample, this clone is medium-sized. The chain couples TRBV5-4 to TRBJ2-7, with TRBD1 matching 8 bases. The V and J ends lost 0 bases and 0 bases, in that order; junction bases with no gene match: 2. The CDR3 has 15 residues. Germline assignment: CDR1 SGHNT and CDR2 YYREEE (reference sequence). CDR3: CASSLGTGPSYEQYF. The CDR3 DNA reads TGTGCCAGCAGCTTGGGGACAGGGCCCTCCTACGAGCAGTACTTC. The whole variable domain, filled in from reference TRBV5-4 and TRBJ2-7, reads ETGVTQSPTHLIKTRGQQVTLRCSSQSGHNTVSWYQQALGQGPQFIFQYYREEENGRGNFPPRFSGLQFPNYSSELNVNALELDDSALYLCASSLGTGPSYEQYFGPGTRLTVT.

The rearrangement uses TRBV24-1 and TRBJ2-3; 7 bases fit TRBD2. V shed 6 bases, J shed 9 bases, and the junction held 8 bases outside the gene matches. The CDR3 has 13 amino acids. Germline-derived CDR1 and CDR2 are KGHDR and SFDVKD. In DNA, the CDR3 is TGTGCCACCAGTATCGGGGCGGGAGTAACGCAGTATTTT. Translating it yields CATSIGAGVTQYF.

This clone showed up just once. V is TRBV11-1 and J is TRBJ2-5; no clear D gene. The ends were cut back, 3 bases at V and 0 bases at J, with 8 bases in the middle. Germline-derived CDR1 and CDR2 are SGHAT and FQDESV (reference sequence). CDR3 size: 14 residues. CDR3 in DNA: TGTGCCAGCAGCTTTGGCGGAAACCAAGAGACCCAGTACTTC. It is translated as CASSFGGNQETQYF. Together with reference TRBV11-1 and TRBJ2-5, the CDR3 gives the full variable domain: EAEVAQSPRYKITEKSQAVAFWCDPISGHATLYWYRQILGQGPELLVQFQDESVVDDSQLPKDRFSAERLKGVDSTLKIQPAELGDSAMYLCASSFGGNQETQYFGPGTRLLVL.

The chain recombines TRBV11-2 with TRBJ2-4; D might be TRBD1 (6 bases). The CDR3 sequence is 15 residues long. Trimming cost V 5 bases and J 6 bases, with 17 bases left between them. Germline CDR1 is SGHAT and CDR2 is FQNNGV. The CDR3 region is CASSHPRGRGNIQYF. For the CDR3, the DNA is TGTGCCAGCAGCCACCCACGGGGCAGGGGAAACATTCAGTACTTC.